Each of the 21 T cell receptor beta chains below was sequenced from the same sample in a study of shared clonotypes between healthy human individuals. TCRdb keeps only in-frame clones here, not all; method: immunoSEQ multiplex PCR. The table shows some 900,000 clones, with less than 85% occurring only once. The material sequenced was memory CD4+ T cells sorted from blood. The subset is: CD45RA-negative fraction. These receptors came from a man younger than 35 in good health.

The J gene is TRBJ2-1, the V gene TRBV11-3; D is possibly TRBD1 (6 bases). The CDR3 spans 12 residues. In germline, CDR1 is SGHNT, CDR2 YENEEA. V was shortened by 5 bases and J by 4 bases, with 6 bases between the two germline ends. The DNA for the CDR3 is TGTGCCAGCAGCAGGGGGTACAATGAGCAGTTCTTC. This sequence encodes CASSRGYNEQFF.

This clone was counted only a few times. The CDR3 nucleotides are TGTGCCAGCAGTTACTCGTCGGCCGTAAATTCACCCCTCCACTTT. This codes for CASSYSSAVNSPLHF. This chain connects TRBV6-6 to TRBJ1-6; D gene uncertain. Trimming cost V 0 bases and J 7 bases, with 10 bases left between them. CDR3 length: 15 residues. The germline CDR1 and CDR2 sequences are MNHNY and SVGAGI (reference sequence).

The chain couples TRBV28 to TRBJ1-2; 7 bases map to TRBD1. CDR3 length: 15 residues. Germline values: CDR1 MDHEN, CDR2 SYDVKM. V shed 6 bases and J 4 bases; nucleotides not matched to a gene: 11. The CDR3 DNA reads TGTGCCAGCAGCGTAACTGCGACAGGGATCTATGGCTACACCTTC. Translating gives CASSVTATGIYGYTF.

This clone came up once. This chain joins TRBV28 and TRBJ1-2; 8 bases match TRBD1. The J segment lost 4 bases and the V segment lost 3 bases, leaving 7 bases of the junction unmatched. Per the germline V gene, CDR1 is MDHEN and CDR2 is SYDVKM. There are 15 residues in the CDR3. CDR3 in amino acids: CASSFSDRGTYGYTF. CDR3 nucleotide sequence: TGTGCCAGCAGTTTCTCAGACAGGGGTACCTATGGCTACACCTTC.

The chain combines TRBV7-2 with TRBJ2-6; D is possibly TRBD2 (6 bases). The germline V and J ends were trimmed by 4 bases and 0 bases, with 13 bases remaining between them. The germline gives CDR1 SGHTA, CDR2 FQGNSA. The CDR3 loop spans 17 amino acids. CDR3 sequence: CASSSAGILSGANVLTF. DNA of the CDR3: TGTGCCAGCAGCTCAGCGGGCATACTCTCTGGGGCCAACGTCCTGACTTTC. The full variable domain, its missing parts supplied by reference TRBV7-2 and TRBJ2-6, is GAGVSQSPSNKVTEKGKDVELRCDPISGHTALYWYRQSLGQGLEFLIYFQGNSAPDKSGLPSDRFSAERTGGSVSTLTIQRTQQEDSAVYLCASSSAGILSGANVLTFGAGSRLTVL.

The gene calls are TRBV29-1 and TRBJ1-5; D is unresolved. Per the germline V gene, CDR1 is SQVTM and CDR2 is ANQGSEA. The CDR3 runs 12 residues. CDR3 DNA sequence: TGCGCTGCGGGGTCCCTGAATCAGCCCCAGCATTTT. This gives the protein CAAGSLNQPQHF. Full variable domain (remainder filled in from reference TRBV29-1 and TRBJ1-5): SAVISQKPSRDICQRGTSLTIQCQVDSQVTMMFWYRQQPGQSLTLIATANQGSEATYESGFVIDKFPISRPNLTFSTLTVSNMSPEDSSIYLCAAGSLNQPQHFGDGTRLSIL.

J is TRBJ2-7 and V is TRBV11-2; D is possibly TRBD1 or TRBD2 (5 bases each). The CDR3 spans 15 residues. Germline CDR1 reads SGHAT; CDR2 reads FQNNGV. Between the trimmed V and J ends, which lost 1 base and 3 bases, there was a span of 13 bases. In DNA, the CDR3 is TGTGCCAGCAGCTTAGCGGGACGGGGAATCTACGAGCAGTACTTC. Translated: CASSLAGRGIYEQYF.

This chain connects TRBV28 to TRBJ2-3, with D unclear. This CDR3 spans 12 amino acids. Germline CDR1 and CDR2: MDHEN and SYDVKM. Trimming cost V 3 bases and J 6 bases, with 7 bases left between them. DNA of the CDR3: TGTGCCAGCAGTTTTCGAAAGGATACGCAGTATTTT. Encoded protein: CASSFRKDTQYF.

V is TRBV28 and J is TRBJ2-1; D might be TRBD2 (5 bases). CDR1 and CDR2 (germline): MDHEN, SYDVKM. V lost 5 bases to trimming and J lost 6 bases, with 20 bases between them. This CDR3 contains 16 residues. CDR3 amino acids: CASSPSPRGRSNEQFF. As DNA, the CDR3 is TGTGCCAGCAGTCCCTCCCCCCGGGGTCGAAGCAATGAGCAGTTCTTC. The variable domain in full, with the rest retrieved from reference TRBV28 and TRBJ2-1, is DVKVTQSSRYLVKRTGEKVFLECVQDMDHENMFWYRQDPGLGLRLIYFSYDVKMKEKGDIPEGYSVSREKKERFSLILESASTNQTSMYLCASSPSPRGRSNEQFFGPGTRLTVL.

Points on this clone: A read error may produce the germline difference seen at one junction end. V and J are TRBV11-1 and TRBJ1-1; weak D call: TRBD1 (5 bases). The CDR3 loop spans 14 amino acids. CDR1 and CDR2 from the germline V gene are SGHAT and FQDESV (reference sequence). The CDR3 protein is CASTLAGAGTEAFF. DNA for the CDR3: TGTGCCAGCACCTTAGCCGGGGCCGGCACTGAAGCTTTCTTT.

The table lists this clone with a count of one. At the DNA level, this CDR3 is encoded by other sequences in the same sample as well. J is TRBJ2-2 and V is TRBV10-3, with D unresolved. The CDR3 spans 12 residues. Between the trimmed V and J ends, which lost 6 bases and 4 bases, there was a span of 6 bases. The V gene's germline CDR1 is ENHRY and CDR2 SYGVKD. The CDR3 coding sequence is TGTGCCATCAGCGTAGGCACCGGGGAGCTGTTTTTT. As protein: CAISVGTGELFF.

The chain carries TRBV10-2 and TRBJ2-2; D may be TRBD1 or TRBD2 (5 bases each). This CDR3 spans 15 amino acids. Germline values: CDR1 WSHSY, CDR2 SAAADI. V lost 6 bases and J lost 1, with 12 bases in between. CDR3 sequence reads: CASRPGRENTGELFF. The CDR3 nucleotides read TGCGCCAGCAGACCGGGACGGGAGAACACCGGGGAGCTGTTTTTT.

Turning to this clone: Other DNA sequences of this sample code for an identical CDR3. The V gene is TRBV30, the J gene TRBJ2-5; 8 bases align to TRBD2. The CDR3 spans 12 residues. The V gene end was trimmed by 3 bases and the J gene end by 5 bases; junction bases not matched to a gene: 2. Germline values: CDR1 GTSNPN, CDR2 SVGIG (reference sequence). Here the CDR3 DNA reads TGTGCCTGGAGCGCGGGGGGTGAGACCCAGTACTTC. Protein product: CAWSAGGETQYF.

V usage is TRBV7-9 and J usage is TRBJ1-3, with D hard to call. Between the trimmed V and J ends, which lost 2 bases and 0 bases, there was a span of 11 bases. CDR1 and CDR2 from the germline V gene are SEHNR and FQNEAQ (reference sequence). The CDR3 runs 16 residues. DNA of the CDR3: TGTGCCAGCAGCTTAACGGGTAGGGACTCTGGAAACACCATATATTTT. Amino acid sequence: CASSLTGRDSGNTIYF.

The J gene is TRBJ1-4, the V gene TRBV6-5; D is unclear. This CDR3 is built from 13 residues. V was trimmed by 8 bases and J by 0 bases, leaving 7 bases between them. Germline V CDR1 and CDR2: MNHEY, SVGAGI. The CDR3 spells CASAITTNEKLFF. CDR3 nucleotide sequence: TGTGCCAGCGCAATCACAACTAATGAAAAACTGTTTTTT.

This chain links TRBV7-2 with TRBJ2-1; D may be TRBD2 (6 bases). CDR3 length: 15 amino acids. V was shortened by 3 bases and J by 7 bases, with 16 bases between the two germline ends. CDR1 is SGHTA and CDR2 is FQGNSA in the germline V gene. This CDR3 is CASSFRLEGWNEQFF. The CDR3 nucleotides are TGTGCCAGCAGCTTCCGACTAGAAGGATGGAATGAGCAGTTCTTC.

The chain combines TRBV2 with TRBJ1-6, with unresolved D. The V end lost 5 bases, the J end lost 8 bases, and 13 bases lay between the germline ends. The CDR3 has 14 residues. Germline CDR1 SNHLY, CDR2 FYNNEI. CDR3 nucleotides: TGTGCCAGCAGTATTGACGGCGGCTATTCACCCCTCCACTTT. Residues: CASSIDGGYSPLHF.

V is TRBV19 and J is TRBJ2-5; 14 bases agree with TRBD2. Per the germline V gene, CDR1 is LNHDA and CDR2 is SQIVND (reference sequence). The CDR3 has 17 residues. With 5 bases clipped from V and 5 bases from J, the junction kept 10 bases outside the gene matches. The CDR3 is CASSPRTSGRTGETQYF. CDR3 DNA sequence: TGTGCCAGTAGTCCAAGGACTAGCGGGAGGACGGGGGAGACCCAGTACTTC.

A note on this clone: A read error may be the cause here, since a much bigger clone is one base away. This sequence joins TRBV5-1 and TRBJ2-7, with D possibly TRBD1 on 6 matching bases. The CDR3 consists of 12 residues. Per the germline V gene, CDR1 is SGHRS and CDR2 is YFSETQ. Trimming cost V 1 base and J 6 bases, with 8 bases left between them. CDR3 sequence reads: CASSLKGGEQYF. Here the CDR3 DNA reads TGCGCCAGCAGCTTGAAAGGGGGCGAGCAGTACTTC. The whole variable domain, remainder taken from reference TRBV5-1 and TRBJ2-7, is KAGVTQTPRYLIKTRGQQVTLSCSPISGHRSVSWYQQTPGQGLQFLFEYFSETQRNKGNFPGRFSGRQFSNSRSEMNVSTLELGDSALYLCASSLKGGEQYFGPGTRLTVT.

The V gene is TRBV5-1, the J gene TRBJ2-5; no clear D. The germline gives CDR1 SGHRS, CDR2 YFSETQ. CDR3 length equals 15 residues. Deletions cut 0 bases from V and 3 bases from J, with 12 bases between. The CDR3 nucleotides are TGCGCCAGCAGCTTGGAGGGATCCGAAAAAGAGACCCAGTACTTC. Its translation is CASSLEGSEKETQYF.

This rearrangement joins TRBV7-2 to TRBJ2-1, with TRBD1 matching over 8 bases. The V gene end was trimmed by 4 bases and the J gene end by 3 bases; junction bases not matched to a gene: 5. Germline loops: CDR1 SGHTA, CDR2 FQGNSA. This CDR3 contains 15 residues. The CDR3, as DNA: TGTGCCAGCAGCTCCGGCAGGGGGCTCTACAATGAGCAGTTCTTC. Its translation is CASSSGRGLYNEQFF.